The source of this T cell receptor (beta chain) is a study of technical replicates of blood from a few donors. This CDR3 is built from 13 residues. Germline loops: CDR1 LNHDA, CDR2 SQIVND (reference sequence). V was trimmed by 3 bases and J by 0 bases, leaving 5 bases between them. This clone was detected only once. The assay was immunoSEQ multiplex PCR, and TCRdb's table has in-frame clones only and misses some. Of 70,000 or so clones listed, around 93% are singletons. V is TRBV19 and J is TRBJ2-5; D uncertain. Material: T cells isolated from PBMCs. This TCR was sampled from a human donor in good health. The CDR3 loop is CASSIYNQETQYF. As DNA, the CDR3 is TGTGCCAGTAGTATTTACAACCAAGAGACCCAGTACTTC.